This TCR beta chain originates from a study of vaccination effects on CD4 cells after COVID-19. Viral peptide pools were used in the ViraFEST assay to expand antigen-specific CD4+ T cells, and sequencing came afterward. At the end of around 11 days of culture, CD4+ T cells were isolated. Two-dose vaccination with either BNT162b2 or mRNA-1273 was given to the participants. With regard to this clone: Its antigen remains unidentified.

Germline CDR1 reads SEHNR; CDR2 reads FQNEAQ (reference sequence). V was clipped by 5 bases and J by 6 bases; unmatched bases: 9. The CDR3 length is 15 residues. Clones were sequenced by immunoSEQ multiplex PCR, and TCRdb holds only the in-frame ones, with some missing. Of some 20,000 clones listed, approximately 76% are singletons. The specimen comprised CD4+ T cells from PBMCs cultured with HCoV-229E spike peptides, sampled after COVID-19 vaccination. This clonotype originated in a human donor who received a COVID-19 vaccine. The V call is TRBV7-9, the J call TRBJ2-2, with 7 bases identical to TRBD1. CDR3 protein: CASSKTGVLAGELFF. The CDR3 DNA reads TGTGCCAGCAGCAAAACAGGGGTACTCGCCGGGGAGCTGTTTTTT.